This TCR beta chain was recovered during a study of T cell repertoires in cytomegalovirus infection. Study-level information: Public signatures in TCR beta pointed to CMV infection and matching HLA type.

This clonotype appeared a few times. One entry per CDR3 protein, called by TCRdb with MiXCR from the reads. The sample gives about 180,000 distinct CDR3 sequences, 17% of which show up once; under 30% is in the top ten. Germline loops: CDR1 ENHRY, CDR2 SYGVKD. This CDR3 region has 14 residues. Trimming took 0 bases from V and 2 from J, leaving 5 bases between them. The V gene is TRBV10-3, the J gene TRBJ1-5; D call uncertain. Sequencing used CD8+ T cells from PBMCs. The receptor was derived from a human donor in good health (CMV status not recorded). Some clones in this sample may be carry-over from other donors' samples. Written as DNA, the CDR3 is TGTGCCATCAGTGAGTCGAGTCGCAATCAGCCCCAGCATTTT. This encodes CAISESSRNQPQHF.